This TCR beta chain was identified in a study of identifying expanded T cells in peripheral blood. In germline, CDR1 is SGDLS, CDR2 YYNGEE. Trimming removed 0 bases from V and 2 bases from J, with 23 bases in between. The CDR3 length is 19 residues. Collection occurred without any documented infections or immune events in donors. To note about this clone: Its antigen is unidentified.

Points from the study as a whole: Variance in clone template counts between roughly 2-week samples significantly increased with total template count across all healthy donors. Differentially abundant clones: 0.95 to 1.5 between replicates, about 16 at roughly 2 weeks, 19 to 20 at four.

Data came from immunoSEQ multiplex PCR; TCRdb stores just in-frame clones and leaves some out. Of more than 65,000 clones in the sample, approximately 89% were seen once. This chain joins TRBV9 and TRBJ1-1, with D maybe TRBD1 (5 bases). The sequencing input was blood. This clonotype originated in a person aged 18 to 75 in good health. The CDR3 DNA reads as TGTGCCAGCAGCGTAGACCCCATTTCGACAGTTTCTTATAACACTGAAGCTTTCTTT. This gives the protein CASSVDPISTVSYNTEAFF.